The clone carrying this T cell receptor (beta chain) was observed a handful of times. Germline-derived CDR1 and CDR2 are SGHNT and YYREEE (reference sequence). V was cut by 2 bases and J by 7 bases, with 15 bases left in between. CDR3 length: 14 residues. The data derive from a study of cytomegalovirus exposure and HLA in healthy donors. The PCR employed 60 Vbeta primers together with 13 Jbeta primers. TCRdb keeps only in-frame clones here, not all; method: immunoSEQ multiplex PCR. The data show roughly 63,000 clones, roughly 74% seen once. The chain couples TRBV5-4 to TRBJ1-2; a weak D match, TRBD1 (6 bases). Sample: PBMCs. This clonotype was obtained from a woman aged 40 to 50 in good health and CMV-seropositive. The CDR3 DNA follows: TGTGCCAGCAGCTTCTTCAGCAGGGGTGGTGGCTACACCTTC. Protein: CASSFFSRGGGYTF. The variable domain in full, with the rest retrieved from reference TRBV5-4 and TRBJ1-2, is ETGVTQSPTHLIKTRGQQVTLRCSSQSGHNTVSWYQQALGQGPQFIFQYYREEENGRGNFPPRFSGLQFPNYSSELNVNALELDDSALYLCASSFFSRGGGYTFGSGTRLTVV.